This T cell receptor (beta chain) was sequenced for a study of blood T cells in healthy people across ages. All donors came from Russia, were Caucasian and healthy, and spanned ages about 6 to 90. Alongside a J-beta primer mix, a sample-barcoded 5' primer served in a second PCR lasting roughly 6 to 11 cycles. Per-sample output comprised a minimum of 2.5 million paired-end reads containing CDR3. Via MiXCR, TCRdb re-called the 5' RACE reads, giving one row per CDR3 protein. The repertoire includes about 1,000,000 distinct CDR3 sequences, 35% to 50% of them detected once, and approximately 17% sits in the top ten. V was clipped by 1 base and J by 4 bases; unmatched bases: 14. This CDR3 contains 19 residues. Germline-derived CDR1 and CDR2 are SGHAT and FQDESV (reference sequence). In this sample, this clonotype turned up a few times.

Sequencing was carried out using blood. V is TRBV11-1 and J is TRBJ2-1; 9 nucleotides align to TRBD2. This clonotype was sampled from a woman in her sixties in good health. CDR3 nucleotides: TGTGCCAGCAGCTTAGATTCGGTAACTAGCGGGCCGTTTTACAATGAGCAGTTCTTC. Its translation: CASSLDSVTSGPFYNEQFF.